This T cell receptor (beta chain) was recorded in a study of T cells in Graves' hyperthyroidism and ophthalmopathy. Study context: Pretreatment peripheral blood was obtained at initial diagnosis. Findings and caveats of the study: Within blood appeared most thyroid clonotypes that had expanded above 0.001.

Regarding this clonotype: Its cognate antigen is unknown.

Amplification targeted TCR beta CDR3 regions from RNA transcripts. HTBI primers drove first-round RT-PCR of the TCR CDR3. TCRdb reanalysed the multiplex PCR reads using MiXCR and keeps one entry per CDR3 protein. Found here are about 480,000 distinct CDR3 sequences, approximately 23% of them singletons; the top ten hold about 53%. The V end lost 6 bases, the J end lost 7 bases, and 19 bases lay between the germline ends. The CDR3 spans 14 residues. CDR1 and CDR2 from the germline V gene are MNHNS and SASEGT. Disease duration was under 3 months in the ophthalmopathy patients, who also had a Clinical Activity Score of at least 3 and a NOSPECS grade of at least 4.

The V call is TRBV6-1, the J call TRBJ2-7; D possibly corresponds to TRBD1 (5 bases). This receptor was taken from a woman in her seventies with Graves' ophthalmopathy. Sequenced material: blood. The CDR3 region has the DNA TGTGCCAGCAGCACTACTCTAGTAGCAGGGGAGCAGTACTTC. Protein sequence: CASSTTLVAGEQYF.